This entry concerns a single T cell receptor beta chain. The antigen is undetermined. The entry originates in a study of OX40 agonist ivuxolimab in advanced cancers. From germline, CDR1 is MNHNY and CDR2 SVGAGI (reference sequence). The CDR3 is made up of 14 amino acids. Between the trimmed V and J ends, which lost 6 bases and 5 bases, there was a span of 16 bases. Study outcomes and limitations: With doses of 0.1-3.0 mg/kg, partial responders showed among the lowest clonal expansion.

Assay: immunoSEQ multiplex PCR; the TCRdb copy retains only in-frame clones and omits some. Counted here are 67,000 or so clones, over 80% occurring once; the ten biggest clones make up around 3.4%. The specimen was CD4+ or CD8+ T cells sorted from blood, collected in a trial of the OX40 agonist ivuxolimab. The V gene is TRBV6-6, the J gene TRBJ2-5; D might be TRBD1 or TRBD2, each matching 6 bases. This TCR came from an adult with an advanced solid tumor such as melanoma, head and neck, liver or kidney cancer. CDR3 in amino acids: CASSYGGRGETQYF. DNA of the CDR3: TGTGCCAGCAGCTATGGGGGGCGCGGTGAGACCCAGTACTTC.